Listed below are T cell receptor beta chains from one sample, sequenced in a study of cytomegalovirus exposure and HLA in healthy donors. The data were produced by immunoSEQ multiplex PCR, yet TCRdb's version contains in-frame clones alone and is incomplete. The table includes about 150,000 clones, 65% to 85% detected once. The specimen sequenced was PBMCs. The receptors were sampled from a woman aged 40 to 55 in good health and CMV-seropositive. Both conserved end residues are part of each CDR3. Fields, in order: clone size, D gene, V gene, J gene, CDR3 protein, CDR3 DNA. D genes are given only for firm matches. The size of a clone is reported for some rows only, either as once, few or many, or as a class for expanded clones.

abundance: .
d_gene: .
v_gene: TRBV6-6
j_gene: TRBJ2-5
CDR3aa: CVSSTSPLRETQYF
CDR3nt: TGTGTCAGCAGCACTAGCCCCCTCCGAGAGACCCAGTACTTC

abundance: .
d_gene: TRBD1
v_gene: TRBV18
j_gene: TRBJ2-7
CDR3aa: CASSRDRGYEQYF
CDR3nt: TGTGCCAGCTCACGAGACAGGGGATACGAGCAGTACTTC

abundance: .
d_gene: .
v_gene: TRBV30
j_gene: TRBJ1-5
CDR3aa: CAWSVGGGNQPQHF
CDR3nt: TGTGCCTGGAGTGTAGGGGGGGGCAATCAGCCCCAGCATTTT

abundance: .
d_gene: .
v_gene: TRBV18
j_gene: TRBJ1-5
CDR3aa: CASSPPAGNQPQHF
CDR3nt: TGTGCCAGCTCACCACCCGCAGGGAATCAGCCCCAGCATTTT

abundance: .
d_gene: .
v_gene: TRBV4-1
j_gene: TRBJ2-4
CDR3aa: CASSHIFRRRINIQYF
CDR3nt: TGCGCCAGCAGCCATATCTTTCGGCGGAGAATAAACATTCAGTACTTC

abundance: once
d_gene: .
v_gene: TRBV5-6
j_gene: TRBJ1-5
CDR3aa: CASSLRVGQGGWQPQHF
CDR3nt: TGTGCCAGCAGCTTGAGGGTCGGACAAGGAGGGTGGCAGCCCCAGCATTTT

abundance: .
d_gene: .
v_gene: TRBV21-1
j_gene: TRBJ2-4
CDR3aa: CASSNRPGGRGDIQYF
CDR3nt: TGTGCCAGCAGCAACCGCCCGGGCGGGAGGGGTGACATTCAGTACTTC

abundance: .
d_gene: TRBD1
v_gene: TRBV7-9
j_gene: TRBJ1-2
CDR3aa: CSSSLRDSYGYTF
CDR3nt: TGTTCCAGCAGCTTACGGGACAGCTATGGCTACACCTTC

abundance: .
d_gene: TRBD2
v_gene: TRBV2
j_gene: TRBJ2-1
CDR3aa: CASSIAGVRSYNEQFF
CDR3nt: TGTGCCAGCAGTATAGCGGGGGTTCGGTCCTACAATGAGCAGTTCTTC

abundance: once
d_gene: TRBD1
v_gene: TRBV6-6
j_gene: TRBJ2-3
CDR3aa: CASSYPDRDFTDTQYF
CDR3nt: TGTGCCAGCAGTTACCCGGACAGGGATTTCACAGATACGCAGTATTTT

abundance: .
d_gene: .
v_gene: TRBV28
j_gene: TRBJ1-5
CDR3aa: CASRPAGAVSNQPQHF
CDR3nt: TGTGCCAGCAGACCTGCGGGGGCTGTAAGCAATCAGCCCCAGCATTTT

abundance: .
d_gene: TRBD2
v_gene: TRBV6-6
j_gene: TRBJ2-1
CDR3aa: CASKVSGSREGQFF
CDR3nt: TGTGCCAGCAAAGTTAGCGGGAGCCGAGAAGGGCAGTTCTTC

abundance: .
d_gene: TRBD2
v_gene: TRBV18
j_gene: TRBJ2-5
CDR3aa: CASSPYPAGGQETQYF
CDR3nt: TGTGCCAGCTCACCTTACCCAGCGGGGGGGCAGGAGACCCAGTACTTC

abundance: .
d_gene: .
v_gene: TRBV5-1
j_gene: TRBJ2-3
CDR3aa: CASSLDGLPYTTDTQYF
CDR3nt: TGCGCCAGCAGCTTGGATGGACTCCCTTATACCACAGATACGCAGTATTTT

abundance: .
d_gene: .
v_gene: TRBV10-3
j_gene: TRBJ1-5
CDR3aa: CAISESGGGSNQPQHF
CDR3nt: TGTGCCATCAGTGAGTCGGGGGGAGGTAGCAATCAGCCCCAGCATTTT

abundance: .
d_gene: .
v_gene: TRBV7-9
j_gene: TRBJ1-1
CDR3aa: CASSHQTDPQIAAFF
CDR3nt: TGTGCCAGCAGCCACCAGACAGACCCGCAGATAGCAGCTTTCTTT

abundance: .
d_gene: TRBD2
v_gene: TRBV7-9
j_gene: TRBJ2-3
CDR3aa: CASSPWTSGAQGTQYF
CDR3nt: TGTGCCAGCAGCCCTTGGACTAGCGGGGCCCAAGGTACGCAGTATTTT

abundance: .
d_gene: .
v_gene: TRBV27
j_gene: TRBJ2-1
CDR3aa: CASSLTGLYNEQFF
CDR3nt: TGTGCCAGCAGCTTAACGGGTCTCTACAATGAGCAGTTCTTC

abundance: .
d_gene: TRBD1
v_gene: TRBV30
j_gene: TRBJ1-2
CDR3aa: CAWRTGTGSYGYTF
CDR3nt: TGTGCCTGGAGAACCGGGACAGGAAGCTATGGCTACACCTTC

abundance: .
d_gene: TRBD1
v_gene: TRBV7-6
j_gene: TRBJ2-7
CDR3aa: CASSLGQGAVANEQYF
CDR3nt: TGTGCCAGCAGCTTAGGACAGGGGGCAGTAGCCAACGAGCAGTACTTC

abundance: few
d_gene: .
v_gene: TRBV5-6
j_gene: TRBJ1-5
CDR3aa: CASSHRELNQPQHF
CDR3nt: TGTGCCAGCAGCCACAGGGAACTCAATCAGCCCCAGCATTTT

abundance: .
d_gene: .
v_gene: TRBV28
j_gene: TRBJ1-6
CDR3aa: CASSLDRSSYNSPLHF
CDR3nt: TGTGCCAGCAGTTTAGACAGAAGCTCCTATAATTCACCCCTCCACTTT

abundance: .
d_gene: .
v_gene: TRBV7-3
j_gene: TRBJ1-2
CDR3aa: CASTPDGYTF
CDR3nt: TGTGCCAGCACCCCGGATGGCTACACCTTC

abundance: once
d_gene: .
v_gene: TRBV21-1
j_gene: TRBJ1-2
CDR3aa: CASSTLGTYRRGNYGYTF
CDR3nt: TGTGCCAGCAGCACACTCGGGACATATCGAAGGGGGAACTATGGCTACACCTTC

abundance: .
d_gene: TRBD1
v_gene: TRBV5-6
j_gene: TRBJ1-5
CDR3aa: CASSADRGRSNQPQHF
CDR3nt: TGTGCCAGCAGCGCCGACAGGGGGCGAAGCAATCAGCCCCAGCATTTT

abundance: few
d_gene: .
v_gene: TRBV4-1
j_gene: TRBJ2-7
CDR3aa: CASSLSVNYEQYF
CDR3nt: TGCGCCAGCAGCCTATCAGTGAATTACGAGCAGTACTTC

abundance: .
d_gene: .
v_gene: TRBV18
j_gene: TRBJ1-1
CDR3aa: CASSVEGQRNTEAFF
CDR3nt: TGTGCCAGCTCAGTCGAGGGCCAGAGGAACACTGAAGCTTTCTTT

abundance: .
d_gene: .
v_gene: TRBV7-2
j_gene: TRBJ1-3
CDR3aa: CASSSQDSGNTIYF
CDR3nt: TGTGCCAGCAGCTCACAGGACTCTGGAAACACCATATATTTT

abundance: .
d_gene: .
v_gene: TRBV19
j_gene: TRBJ2-1
CDR3aa: CASNIDGPNNEQFF
CDR3nt: TGTGCCAGTAATATAGATGGGCCAAACAATGAGCAGTTCTTC

abundance: .
d_gene: TRBD2
v_gene: TRBV11-2
j_gene: TRBJ2-1
CDR3aa: CASSLDHWTSGSRSYNEQFF
CDR3nt: TGTGCCAGCAGCTTAGATCACTGGACTAGCGGTTCCCGCTCCTACAATGAGCAGTTCTTC

abundance: .
d_gene: .
v_gene: TRBV30
j_gene: TRBJ1-2
CDR3aa: CAWSVLHLGYTF
CDR3nt: TGTGCCTGGAGTGTACTTCACCTTGGCTACACCTTC

abundance: .
d_gene: .
v_gene: TRBV18
j_gene: TRBJ2-3
CDR3aa: CASAPSIGGASTDTQYF
CDR3nt: TGTGCCAGCGCGCCGTCGATTGGAGGGGCAAGCACAGATACGCAGTATTTT

abundance: few
d_gene: TRBD1
v_gene: TRBV5-5
j_gene: TRBJ1-6
CDR3aa: CASSPDRVLSPLHF
CDR3nt: TGTGCCAGCAGCCCCGACAGGGTCTTGTCACCCCTCCACTTT

abundance: .
d_gene: .
v_gene: TRBV19
j_gene: TRBJ2-1
CDR3aa: CASSKLADYGYEQFF
CDR3nt: TGTGCCAGTAGTAAGTTAGCAGACTACGGCTATGAGCAGTTCTTC

abundance: .
d_gene: .
v_gene: TRBV6-5
j_gene: TRBJ1-3
CDR3aa: CASSYRSRGSGNTIYF
CDR3nt: TGTGCCAGCAGTTATCGTTCAAGGGGATCTGGAAACACCATATATTTT

abundance: .
d_gene: TRBD1
v_gene: TRBV7-9
j_gene: TRBJ1-6
CDR3aa: CSSSTQDRTYSPLHF
CDR3nt: TGTTCCAGCAGCACTCAGGACAGGACTTATTCACCCCTCCACTTT

abundance: .
d_gene: TRBD1
v_gene: TRBV30
j_gene: TRBJ1-5
CDR3aa: CAWSRTGEPKPQHF
CDR3nt: TGTGCCTGGAGTAGGACAGGGGAACCTAAGCCCCAGCATTTT

abundance: .
d_gene: TRBD1
v_gene: TRBV28
j_gene: TRBJ2-3
CDR3aa: CASSRDRRTDTQYF
CDR3nt: TGTGCCAGCAGCCGGGACAGACGCACAGATACGCAGTATTTT

abundance: .
d_gene: .
v_gene: TRBV10-3
j_gene: TRBJ2-5
CDR3aa: CAISGKTGEETQYF
CDR3nt: TGTGCCATCAGTGGGAAGACAGGAGAGGAGACCCAGTACTTC

abundance: .
d_gene: TRBD1
v_gene: TRBV6-5
j_gene: TRBJ2-7
CDR3aa: CASSWGQGEGEQYF
CDR3nt: TGTGCCAGCAGTTGGGGACAGGGGGAAGGCGAGCAGTACTTC

abundance: .
d_gene: TRBD1
v_gene: TRBV6-5
j_gene: TRBJ1-4
CDR3aa: CASSSPGQGDVKLFF
CDR3nt: TGTGCCAGCAGTTCACCGGGACAGGGGGACGTAAAACTGTTTTTT

abundance: .
d_gene: .
v_gene: TRBV7-6
j_gene: TRBJ2-2
CDR3aa: CASSLVGENTGELFF
CDR3nt: TGTGCCAGCAGCTTAGTTGGAGAGAACACCGGGGAGCTGTTTTTT

abundance: .
d_gene: TRBD1
v_gene: TRBV2
j_gene: TRBJ2-4
CDR3aa: CASSEEGAGKNIQYF
CDR3nt: TGTGCCAGCAGTGAAGAGGGGGCTGGCAAAAACATTCAGTACTTC